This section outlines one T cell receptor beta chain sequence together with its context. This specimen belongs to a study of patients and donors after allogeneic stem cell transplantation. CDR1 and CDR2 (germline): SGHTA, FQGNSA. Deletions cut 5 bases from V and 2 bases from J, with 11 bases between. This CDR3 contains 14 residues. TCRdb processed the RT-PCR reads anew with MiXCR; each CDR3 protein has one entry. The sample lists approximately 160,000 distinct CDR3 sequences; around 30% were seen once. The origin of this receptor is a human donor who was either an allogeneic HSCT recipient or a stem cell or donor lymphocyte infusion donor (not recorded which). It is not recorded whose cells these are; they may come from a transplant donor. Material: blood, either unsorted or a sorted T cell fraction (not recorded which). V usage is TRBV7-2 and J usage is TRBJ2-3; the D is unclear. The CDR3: CASSIYRVTDTQYF. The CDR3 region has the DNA TGTGCCAGCAGCATTTATCGGGTCACAGATACGCAGTATTTT.